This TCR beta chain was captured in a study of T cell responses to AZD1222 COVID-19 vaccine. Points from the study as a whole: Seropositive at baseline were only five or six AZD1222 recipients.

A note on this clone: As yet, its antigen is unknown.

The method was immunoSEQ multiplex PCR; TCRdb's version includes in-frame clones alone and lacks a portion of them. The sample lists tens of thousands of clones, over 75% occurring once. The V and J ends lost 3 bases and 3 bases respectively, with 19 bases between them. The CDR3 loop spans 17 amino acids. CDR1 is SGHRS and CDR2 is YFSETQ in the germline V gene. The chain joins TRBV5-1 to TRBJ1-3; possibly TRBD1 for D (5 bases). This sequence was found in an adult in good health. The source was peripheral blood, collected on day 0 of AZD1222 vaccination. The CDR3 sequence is CASSWSSFRGGGNTIYF. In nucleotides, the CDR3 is TGCGCCAGCAGCTGGTCGTCTTTTAGGGGCGGTGGAAACACCATATATTTT. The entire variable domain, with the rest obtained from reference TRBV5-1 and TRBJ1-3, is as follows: KAGVTQTPRYLIKTRGQQVTLSCSPISGHRSVSWYQQTPGQGLQFLFEYFSETQRNKGNFPGRFSGRQFSNSRSEMNVSTLELGDSALYLCASSWSSFRGGGNTIYFGEGSWLTVV.